The rows below give T cell receptor beta chains drawn from one sample of a study of CD8 T cells in Susac syndrome. TCRdb reprocessed the immunoSEQ multiplex PCR reads with MiXCR, giving one entry per CDR3 protein. The repertoire has 150,000 to 200,000 distinct CDR3 sequences, roughly 90% of them found once; the top ten carry around 0.085%. Source material: CD4+ T cells from PBMCs. These receptors came from a human donor with Susac syndrome. The CDR3 runs from the conserved cysteine through the conserved F or W. A D gene is named only where the DNA matches it firmly. The size field is filled for only some rows; it gives once, few, many or a size class.

J gene: TRBJ2-5; D gene: -; clone size: -; V gene: TRBV5-4; CDR3 protein: CASSGGDSETQYF; CDR3 DNA: TGTGCCAGCAGCGGGGGAGACAGCGAGACCCAGTACTTC
J gene: TRBJ1-6; D gene: -; clone size: -; V gene: TRBV3-1; CDR3 protein: CASSSQLGNGSPLHF; CDR3 DNA: TGTGCCAGCAGCTCTCAATTAGGGAACGGTTCACCCCTCCACTTT
J gene: TRBJ2-7; D gene: TRBD1; clone size: -; V gene: TRBV29-1; CDR3 protein: CSVRGRLSYEQYF; CDR3 DNA: TGCAGCGTCAGGGGGAGACTTAGCTACGAGCAGTACTTC
J gene: TRBJ2-1; D gene: -; clone size: -; V gene: TRBV20-1; CDR3 protein: CSAPRASSNNEQFF; CDR3 DNA: TGCAGTGCCCCAAGGGCTAGCAGTAACAATGAGCAGTTCTTC
J gene: TRBJ1-1; D gene: -; clone size: -; V gene: TRBV20-1; CDR3 protein: CSASRGDTEAFF; CDR3 DNA: TGCAGTGCTAGTAGAGGGGACACTGAAGCTTTCTTT
J gene: TRBJ1-1; D gene: -; clone size: -; V gene: TRBV30; CDR3 protein: CAWRNQGATEAFF; CDR3 DNA: TGTGCCTGGAGAAATCAGGGCGCCACTGAAGCTTTCTTT
J gene: TRBJ2-7; D gene: TRBD1; clone size: -; V gene: TRBV6-1; CDR3 protein: CASIRRDRGDEQYF; CDR3 DNA: TGTGCCAGCATTCGTCGGGACAGGGGAGACGAGCAGTACTTC
J gene: TRBJ1-2; D gene: -; clone size: -; V gene: TRBV5-1; CDR3 protein: CASSANSHYGYTF; CDR3 DNA: TGCGCCAGCAGCGCAAACAGCCACTATGGCTACACCTTC
J gene: TRBJ2-7; D gene: -; clone size: -; V gene: TRBV5-1; CDR3 protein: CASSLVGRGEQYF; CDR3 DNA: TGCGCCAGCAGCTTGGTGGGGCGCGGCGAGCAGTACTTC
J gene: TRBJ2-3; D gene: TRBD2; clone size: -; V gene: TRBV10-1; CDR3 protein: CASNRGGTDTQYF; CDR3 DNA: TGCGCCAGCAACCGGGGGGGAACAGATACGCAGTATTTT
J gene: TRBJ2-1; D gene: TRBD2; clone size: -; V gene: TRBV2; CDR3 protein: CASSSSGSSISSYNEQFF; CDR3 DNA: TGTGCCAGCAGTTCTAGCGGGAGCTCCATAAGCTCCTACAATGAGCAGTTCTTC
J gene: TRBJ1-2; D gene: -; clone size: -; V gene: TRBV9; CDR3 protein: CASSVQSGGYTF; CDR3 DNA: TGTGCCAGCAGCGTACAGTCTGGAGGCTACACCTTC
J gene: TRBJ2-3; D gene: TRBD2; clone size: -; V gene: TRBV5-1; CDR3 protein: CASSLALAGTDTQYF; CDR3 DNA: TGCGCCAGCAGCTTGGCACTAGCGGGTACAGATACGCAGTATTTT
J gene: TRBJ2-7; D gene: -; clone size: -; V gene: TRBV7-3; CDR3 protein: CASSRDGGSYEQYF; CDR3 DNA: TGTGCCAGCAGCCGGGACGGTGGGTCCTACGAGCAGTACTTC
J gene: TRBJ2-3; D gene: TRBD2; clone size: -; V gene: TRBV4-1; CDR3 protein: CASSQSGDTDTQYF; CDR3 DNA: TGCGCCAGCAGCCAGAGCGGGGACACAGATACGCAGTATTTT
J gene: TRBJ1-3; D gene: -; clone size: -; V gene: TRBV30; CDR3 protein: CAWSPDTSGNTIYF; CDR3 DNA: TGTGCCTGGAGTCCTGACACAAGTGGAAACACCATATATTTT
J gene: TRBJ1-4; D gene: -; clone size: -; V gene: TRBV20-1; CDR3 protein: CSAPQAGQRFEKLFF; CDR3 DNA: TGCAGTGCGCCCCAGGCAGGACAGAGGTTTGAAAAACTGTTTTTT
J gene: TRBJ2-7; D gene: TRBD2; clone size: -; V gene: TRBV20-1; CDR3 protein: CSARSLISSGRSYEQYF; CDR3 DNA: TGCAGTGCTAGGTCCCTCATCTCTAGCGGGCGTTCCTACGAGCAGTACTTC
J gene: TRBJ2-1; D gene: -; clone size: -; V gene: TRBV2; CDR3 protein: CASSDRTGGGPSFF; CDR3 DNA: TGTGCCAGCAGTGATCGGACAGGCGGGGGCCCTTCGTTCTTC
J gene: TRBJ2-6; D gene: -; clone size: -; V gene: TRBV20-1; CDR3 protein: CSPGGSGANVLTF; CDR3 DNA: TGCAGTCCCGGCGGCTCTGGGGCCAACGTCCTGACTTTC
J gene: TRBJ1-2; D gene: TRBD1; clone size: once; V gene: TRBV7-9; CDR3 protein: CASRPKPGQARGYTF; CDR3 DNA: TGTGCCAGCAGGCCGAAACCGGGACAGGCTCGCGGCTACACCTTC
J gene: TRBJ1-2; D gene: -; clone size: -; V gene: TRBV11-2; CDR3 protein: CASSLTRGPPYGYTF; CDR3 DNA: TGTGCCAGCAGCCTAACGCGGGGGCCACCCTATGGCTACACCTTC
J gene: TRBJ1-1; D gene: TRBD1; clone size: -; V gene: TRBV19; CDR3 protein: CASSIQTGLRTEAFF; CDR3 DNA: TGTGCCAGTAGTATCCAGACAGGGTTGAGGACTGAAGCTTTCTTT
J gene: TRBJ2-7; D gene: TRBD2; clone size: once; V gene: TRBV20-1; CDR3 protein: CSARPLAGAYEQYF; CDR3 DNA: TGCAGTGCCCGACCCTTAGCGGGAGCCTACGAGCAGTACTTC
J gene: TRBJ2-7; D gene: -; clone size: -; V gene: TRBV28; CDR3 protein: CASRQRGAGKYEQYF; CDR3 DNA: TGTGCCAGCAGACAGCGAGGGGCGGGAAAGTACGAGCAGTACTTC
J gene: TRBJ2-4; D gene: TRBD1; clone size: -; V gene: TRBV20-1; CDR3 protein: CSASFGTGVVGNIQYF; CDR3 DNA: TGCAGTGCTAGTTTTGGTACAGGGGTGGTTGGAAACATTCAGTACTTC
J gene: TRBJ1-5; D gene: TRBD1; clone size: -; V gene: TRBV19; CDR3 protein: CASSVQTGGLQPQHF; CDR3 DNA: TGTGCCAGTAGTGTCCAAACAGGGGGCCTGCAGCCCCAGCATTTT
J gene: TRBJ1-3; D gene: -; clone size: -; V gene: TRBV28; CDR3 protein: CASSSSDRGSVRRNTIYF; CDR3 DNA: TGTGCCAGCAGTTCTAGCGACCGGGGCTCCGTAAGGCGAAACACCATATATTTT
J gene: TRBJ1-6; D gene: -; clone size: once; V gene: TRBV5-1; CDR3 protein: CASSFQGGDNSPLHF; CDR3 DNA: TGCGCCAGCAGCTTCCAGGGCGGTGATAATTCACCCCTCCACTTT
J gene: TRBJ1-3; D gene: -; clone size: -; V gene: TRBV11-2; CDR3 protein: CASTFGNTIYF; CDR3 DNA: TGTGCCAGCACCTTTGGAAACACCATATATTTT
J gene: TRBJ2-5; D gene: TRBD2; clone size: -; V gene: TRBV18; CDR3 protein: CASSPRPLAGVLQETQYF; CDR3 DNA: TGTGCCAGCTCACCAAGGCCTCTAGCGGGAGTATTACAAGAGACCCAGTACTTC
J gene: TRBJ1-2; D gene: -; clone size: -; V gene: TRBV15; CDR3 protein: CATSRLPPRRTDYGYTF; CDR3 DNA: TGTGCCACCAGCAGACTACCTCCCCGGCGGACAGACTATGGCTACACCTTC
J gene: TRBJ2-1; D gene: TRBD2; clone size: -; V gene: TRBV30; CDR3 protein: CAWVRLAGGYNEQFF; CDR3 DNA: TGTGCTTGGGTCCGACTAGCGGGGGGGTACAATGAGCAGTTCTTC
J gene: TRBJ2-1; D gene: -; clone size: -; V gene: TRBV3-1; CDR3 protein: CASSQVEVRLDPNEQFF; CDR3 DNA: TGTGCCAGCAGCCAAGTAGAAGTAAGGCTAGATCCAAATGAGCAGTTCTTC
J gene: TRBJ1-2; D gene: -; clone size: -; V gene: TRBV28; CDR3 protein: CASKARNYGYTF; CDR3 DNA: TGTGCCAGCAAGGCCCGAAACTATGGCTACACCTTC
J gene: TRBJ2-7; D gene: -; clone size: -; V gene: TRBV12-3/TRBV12-4; CDR3 protein: CASSLMGNSYEQYF; CDR3 DNA: TGTGCCAGCAGTTTAATGGGGAATAGCTACGAGCAGTACTTC
J gene: TRBJ2-1; D gene: -; clone size: -; V gene: TRBV19; CDR3 protein: CASSPTMRGSYNEQFF; CDR3 DNA: TGTGCCAGTAGTCCCACCATGAGGGGGTCCTACAATGAGCAGTTCTTC
J gene: TRBJ1-1; D gene: -; clone size: -; V gene: TRBV19; CDR3 protein: CASTRLRTENTEAFF; CDR3 DNA: TGTGCCAGTACCCGGCTTAGGACAGAAAACACTGAAGCTTTCTTT
J gene: TRBJ1-1; D gene: -; clone size: -; V gene: TRBV20-1; CDR3 protein: CSARDWGLNTEAFF; CDR3 DNA: TGCAGTGCTAGAGATTGGGGATTGAACACTGAAGCTTTCTTT
J gene: TRBJ2-3; D gene: -; clone size: -; V gene: TRBV5-6; CDR3 protein: CASSLEATDTQYF; CDR3 DNA: TGTGCCAGCAGCTTGGAGGCCACAGATACGCAGTATTTT
J gene: TRBJ1-5; D gene: -; clone size: -; V gene: TRBV28; CDR3 protein: CASRRGGGSNQPQHF; CDR3 DNA: TGTGCCAGCCGAAGAGGGGGTGGGAGCAATCAGCCCCAGCATTTT
J gene: TRBJ1-5; D gene: -; clone size: -; V gene: TRBV19; CDR3 protein: CASSRDYSNQPQHF; CDR3 DNA: TGTGCCAGTTCCAGGGATTATAGCAATCAGCCCCAGCATTTT
J gene: TRBJ2-7; D gene: -; clone size: -; V gene: TRBV5-4; CDR3 protein: CASSLELTTYEQYF; CDR3 DNA: TGTGCCAGCAGCTTGGAGCTAACCACCTACGAGCAGTACTTC
J gene: TRBJ2-5; D gene: -; clone size: -; V gene: TRBV7-3; CDR3 protein: CASSFFESWETQYF; CDR3 DNA: TGTGCCAGCAGCTTTTTTGAATCTTGGGAGACCCAGTACTTC
J gene: TRBJ2-1; D gene: TRBD2; clone size: -; V gene: TRBV10-2; CDR3 protein: CASSSSSGGSVTNNEQFF; CDR3 DNA: TGCGCCAGCAGTAGTTCTAGCGGGGGTTCTGTGACGAACAATGAGCAGTTCTTC